This TCR beta chain was sequenced in a study of patients and donors after allogeneic stem cell transplantation (dated by TCRdb to about 2020). Libraries were built with RT-PCR. Sequenced using a NextSeq 550. In TCRdb, the public reads were trimmed at Q25 with fastp and aligned with MiXCR, with productive beta chains retained. Under each unique CDR3 protein, matching rows form one entry showing the most common genes and DNA. Recorded for this sample are 200,000 to 250,000 distinct CDR3 sequences; less than 15% of them occurred a single time. The ten biggest clones cover around a tenth of the sample. This clonotype came up a few times. Its antigen remains unidentified. Base qualities are missing; no much larger clone stands one base away. The TCR was taken from a human donor who was either an allogeneic HSCT recipient or a stem cell or donor lymphocyte infusion donor (not recorded which). It is not recorded whose cells these are; they may come from a transplant donor. The sequencing input was blood, either unsorted or a sorted T cell fraction (not recorded which).

The bases read TGTGCCAGCAGCCGTTACGGAGGGGGCACAGATACGCAGTATTTT. This gives the protein CASSRYGGGTDTQYF. The chain is assembled from TRBV7-9 and TRBJ2-3, with TRBD2 perhaps the D gene, on 6 matching bases. V and J are truncated by 5 bases and 1 base respectively, leaving an intervening sequence of 13 bases. The cysteine opens and the phenylalanine closes a CDR3 of 15 amino acids. Only the CDR3 region is kept as DNA, spanning 45 bases read in frame from base 1. CDR1 and CDR2 are read off the germline V gene (reference sequence) as SEHNR and FQNEAQ.